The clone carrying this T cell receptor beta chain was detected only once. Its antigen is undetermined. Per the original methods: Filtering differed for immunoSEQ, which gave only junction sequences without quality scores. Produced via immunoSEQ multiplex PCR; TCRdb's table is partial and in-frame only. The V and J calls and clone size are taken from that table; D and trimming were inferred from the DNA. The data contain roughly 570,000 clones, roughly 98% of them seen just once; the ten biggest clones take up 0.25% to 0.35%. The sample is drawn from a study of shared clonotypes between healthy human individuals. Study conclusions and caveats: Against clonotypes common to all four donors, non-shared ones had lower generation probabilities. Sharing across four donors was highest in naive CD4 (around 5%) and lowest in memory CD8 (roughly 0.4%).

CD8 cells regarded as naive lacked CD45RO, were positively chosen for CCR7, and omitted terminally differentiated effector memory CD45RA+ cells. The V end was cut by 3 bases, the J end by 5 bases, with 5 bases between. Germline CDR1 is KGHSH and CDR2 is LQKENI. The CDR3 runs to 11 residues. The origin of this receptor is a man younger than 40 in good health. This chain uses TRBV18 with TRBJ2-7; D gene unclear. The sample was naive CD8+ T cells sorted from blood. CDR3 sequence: CASSPGHEQYF. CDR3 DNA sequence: TGTGCCAGCTCACCGGGCCACGAGCAGTACTTC.